What follows describes a single T cell receptor beta chain. TCRdb's table, derived via immunoSEQ multiplex PCR, lists solely in-frame clones and lacks some. There are 8,500 to 13,000 clones in the sample; 75% to 85% occur only once, and approximately 32% lies in the top ten. These data come from a study of PD-1 and CTLA-4 blockade in melanoma. The CDR3 loop spans 13 amino acids. The V gene's germline CDR1 is MNHEY and CDR2 SMNVEV (reference sequence). V lost 4 bases and J 8 bases, leaving 14 bases between the germline ends. The chain links TRBV27 to TRBJ1-2; D gene ambiguous. This specimen was CD8+ T cells from peripheral blood, taken from a patient given anti-PD-1 treatment. The receptor's source is a human donor with melanoma. CDR3 sequence: CASSWAQAGGYTF. The CDR3 region has the DNA TGTGCCAGCAGTTGGGCCCAGGCTGGGGGCTACACCTTC.